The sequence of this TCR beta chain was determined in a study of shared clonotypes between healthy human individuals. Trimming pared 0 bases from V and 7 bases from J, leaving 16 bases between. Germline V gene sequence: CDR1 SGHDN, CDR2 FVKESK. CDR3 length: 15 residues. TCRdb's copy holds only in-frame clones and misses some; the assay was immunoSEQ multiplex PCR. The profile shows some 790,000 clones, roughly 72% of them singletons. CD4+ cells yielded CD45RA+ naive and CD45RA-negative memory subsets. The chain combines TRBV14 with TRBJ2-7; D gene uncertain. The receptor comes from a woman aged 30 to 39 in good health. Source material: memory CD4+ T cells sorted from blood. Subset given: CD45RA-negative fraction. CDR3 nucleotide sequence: TGTGCCAGCAGCCAAGATCCTGGCCGTGGGCGGGAGCAGTACTTC. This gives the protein CASSQDPGRGREQYF.